The present TCR beta chain was sequenced within a study of T cell repertoires in cytomegalovirus infection. One entry per CDR3 protein, called by TCRdb with MiXCR from the reads. The sample has 80,000 to 90,000 distinct CDR3 sequences, around half seen once. There are a few counts of this clonotype. The antigen is not known. The receptor was derived from a human donor in good health (CMV status not recorded). Some clones in this sample may be carry-over from other donors' samples. Specimen: CD8+ T cells from cultured PBMCs, collected from culture after CMV antigen stimulation.

CDR3 sequence reads: CASSQDYTAGGPVHNEQFF. The CDR3 nucleotides read TGTGCCAGCAGCCAAGACTATACAGCGGGAGGGCCTGTCCACAATGAGCAGTTCTTC. The chain couples TRBV4-2 to TRBJ2-1; 10 bases line up with TRBD2. J gave up 5 bases and V 0 bases, and 13 bases lay outside the gene matches. Germline lookup yields CDR1 LGHNA and CDR2 YNFKEQ. The CDR3 loop spans 19 amino acids.